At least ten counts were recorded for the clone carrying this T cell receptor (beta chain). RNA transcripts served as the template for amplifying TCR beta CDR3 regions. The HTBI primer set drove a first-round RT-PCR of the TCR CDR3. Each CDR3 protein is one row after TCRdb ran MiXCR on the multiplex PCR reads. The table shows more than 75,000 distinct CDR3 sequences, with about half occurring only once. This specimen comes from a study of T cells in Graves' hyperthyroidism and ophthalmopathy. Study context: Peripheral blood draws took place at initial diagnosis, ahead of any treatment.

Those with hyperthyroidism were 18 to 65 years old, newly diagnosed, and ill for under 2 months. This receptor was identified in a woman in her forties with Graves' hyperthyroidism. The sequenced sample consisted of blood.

CDR3 residues: CASSYLGASGTGELFF. The CDR3 DNA reads TGTGCCAGCAGTTACTTAGGGGCTTCGGGGACCGGGGAGCTGTTTTTT. V and J are TRBV6-6 and TRBJ2-2; D is possibly TRBD1 or TRBD2 (5 bases each). Germline V gene lookup returns CDR1 MNHNY and CDR2 SVGAGI (reference sequence). With 1 base removed from V and 5 bases from J, the gap between germline ends came to 14 bases. The CDR3 is 16 residues long.